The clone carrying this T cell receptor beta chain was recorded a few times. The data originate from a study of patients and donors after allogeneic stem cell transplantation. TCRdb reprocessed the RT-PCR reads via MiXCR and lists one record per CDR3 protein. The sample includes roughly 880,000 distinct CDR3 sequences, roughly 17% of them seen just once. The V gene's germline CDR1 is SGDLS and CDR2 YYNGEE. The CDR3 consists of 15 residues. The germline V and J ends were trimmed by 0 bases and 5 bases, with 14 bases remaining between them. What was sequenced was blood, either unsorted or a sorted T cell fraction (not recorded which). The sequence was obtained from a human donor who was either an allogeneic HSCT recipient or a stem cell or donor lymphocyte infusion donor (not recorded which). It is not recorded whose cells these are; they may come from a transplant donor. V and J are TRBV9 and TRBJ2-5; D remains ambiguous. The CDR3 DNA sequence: TGTGCCAGCAGCGTAGCGGATGAGGAATTGGAGACCCAGTACTTC. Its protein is CASSVADEELETQYF.